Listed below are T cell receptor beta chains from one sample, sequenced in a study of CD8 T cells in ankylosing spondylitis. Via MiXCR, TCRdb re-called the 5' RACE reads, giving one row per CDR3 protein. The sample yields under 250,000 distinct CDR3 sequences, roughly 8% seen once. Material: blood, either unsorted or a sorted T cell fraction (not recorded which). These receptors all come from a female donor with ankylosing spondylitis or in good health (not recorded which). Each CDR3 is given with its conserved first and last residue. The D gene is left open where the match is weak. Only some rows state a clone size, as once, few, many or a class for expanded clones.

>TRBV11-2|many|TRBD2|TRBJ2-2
TGTGCCAGCAGCCAGACTAGCGTACCCGGGGAGCTGTTTTTT
CASSQTSVPGELFF
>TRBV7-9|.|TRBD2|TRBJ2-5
TGTGCCAGCAGTTCCCTCGGGGGGGCCCCGGGAGCGACCCAGTACTTC
CASSSLGGAPGATQYF
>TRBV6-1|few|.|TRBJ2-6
TGTGCCAGCAGTGAATTTACAGGCTCTGGGGCCAACGTCCTGACTTTC
CASSEFTGSGANVLTF
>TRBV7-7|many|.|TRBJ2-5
TGTGCTAGCAGCTCCTCCTCTATAGAGACCCAGTACTTC
CASSSSSIETQYF
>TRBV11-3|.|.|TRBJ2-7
TGTGCCAACAGCCTCGCGCCCCCCTACGAGCAGTACTTC
CANSLAPPYEQYF
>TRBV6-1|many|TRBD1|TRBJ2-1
TGTGCCAGCAGCCACCAGACAGGGGGTTACTCCTACAATGAGCAGTTCTTC
CASSHQTGGYSYNEQFF
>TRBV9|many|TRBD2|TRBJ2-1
TGTGCCAGCAGCGTAGATACCAGCGGGATGAGCTCCTACAATGAGCAGTTCTTC
CASSVDTSGMSSYNEQFF
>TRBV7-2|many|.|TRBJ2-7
TGTGCCAGCAGCTTAGGGACTCTTACGGGGGAGCAGTACTTC
CASSLGTLTGEQYF
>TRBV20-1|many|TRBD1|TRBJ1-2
TGCAGTGCTAGACCCCGTAATACAGGGGATGGCTACACCTTC
CSARPRNTGDGYTF
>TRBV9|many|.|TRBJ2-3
TGTGCCAGCAGCTTAGACGGGGATATGGTCTTACCGGATACGCAGTATTTT
CASSLDGDMVLPDTQYF
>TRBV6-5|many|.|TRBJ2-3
TGTGCCAGCAGTTACGGGTTTTCCAGCACAGATACGCAGTATTTT
CASSYGFSSTDTQYF
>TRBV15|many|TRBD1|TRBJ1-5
TGTGCCACCAGCAGAGACAGGGGGGGACGGGTGCGCAATCAGCCCCAGCATTTT
CATSRDRGGRVRNQPQHF
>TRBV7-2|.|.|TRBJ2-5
TGTGCCAGCAGCGCTACTCAAGAGACCCAGTACTTC
CASSATQETQYF
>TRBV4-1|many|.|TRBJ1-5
TGCGCCAGCAGCCAAGACTGGCATCAGCCCCAGCATTTT
CASSQDWHQPQHF
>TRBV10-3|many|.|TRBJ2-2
TGTGCCATCAGTCCCTCTAGTTACACCGGGGAGCTGTTTTTT
CAISPSSYTGELFF
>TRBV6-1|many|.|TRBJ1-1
TGTGCCAGCAGTGACCGGGGGGGGAGTACTGAAGCTTTCTTT
CASSDRGGSTEAFF
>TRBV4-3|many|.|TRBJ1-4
TGCGCCAGCAGCCACAACAGGGCGGCGGCTAATGAAAAACTGTTTTTT
CASSHNRAAANEKLFF
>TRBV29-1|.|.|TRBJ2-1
TGCAGCGTTGACGAGCGGCTCTACAATGAGCAGTTCTTC
CSVDERLYNEQFF
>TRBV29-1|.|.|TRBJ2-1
TGCAGCGTTGCTCAGCGGGCGTCCAATGAGCAGTTCTTC
CSVAQRASNEQFF
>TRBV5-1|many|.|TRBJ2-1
TGCGCCAGCACCCCAGGACTCTCCTACAATGAGCAGTTCTTC
CASTPGLSYNEQFF
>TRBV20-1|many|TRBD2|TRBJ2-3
TGCAGTGCTACCCGGGACTACACAGATACGCAGTATTTT
CSATRDYTDTQYF
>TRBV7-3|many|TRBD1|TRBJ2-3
TGTGCCAGCAGCCTGGAACAGGGGATCCCAGATACGCAGTATTTT
CASSLEQGIPDTQYF
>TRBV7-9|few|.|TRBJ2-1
TGTGCCAGCAGCGGGACTCACAATGAGCAGTTCTTC
CASSGTHNEQFF
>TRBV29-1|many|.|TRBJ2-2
TGCAGCGTTGACAGGACGAACACCGGGGAGCTGTTTTTT
CSVDRTNTGELFF
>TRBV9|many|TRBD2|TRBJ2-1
TGTGCCAGCAGCCCTGAGGGTGCGGGAGCGAATGAGCAGTTCTTC
CASSPEGAGANEQFF
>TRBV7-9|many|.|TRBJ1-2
TGTGCCAGCAGCTTAACAGGGCGTCGGGATGGCTACACCTTC
CASSLTGRRDGYTF
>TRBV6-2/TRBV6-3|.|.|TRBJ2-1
TGTGCCAACAGTTTTGCCCTCCACAATGAGCAGTTCTTC
CANSFALHNEQFF
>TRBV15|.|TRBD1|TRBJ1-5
TGTGCCACCAGCAGAGATAATGGGAGAGGGGGCAGGGAGAGCAATCAGCCCCAGCATTTT
CATSRDNGRGGRESNQPQHF
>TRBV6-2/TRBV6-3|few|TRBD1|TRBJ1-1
TGTGCCACCTTCCCGGGAGGGGGCAAGTTGAACACTGAAGCTTTCTTT
CATFPGGGKLNTEAFF
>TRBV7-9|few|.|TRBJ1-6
TGTGCCAGCAGCTTACAGGGCCCGTGGGCGAATTCACCCCTCCACTTT
CASSLQGPWANSPLHF
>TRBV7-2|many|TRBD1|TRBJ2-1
TGTGCCAGCACCCCACCTGGGGACAGGGGGCGAAATGAGCAGTTCTTC
CASTPPGDRGRNEQFF
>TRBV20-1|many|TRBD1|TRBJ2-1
TGCAGTGCTAGCAACTACGGGACAGGGGTCAATGAGCAGTTCTTC
CSASNYGTGVNEQFF
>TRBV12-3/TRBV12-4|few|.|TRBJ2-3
TGTGCCAGCAGTTCTCTACAGGGACCCACAGATACGCAGTATTTT
CASSSLQGPTDTQYF
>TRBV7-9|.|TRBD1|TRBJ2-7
TGTGCCAGCAGCTCCCTTGGGACAGGGGACGGGGCAATCTACGAGCAGTACTTC
CASSSLGTGDGAIYEQYF
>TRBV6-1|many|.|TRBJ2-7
TGTGTCACTAGTAGGAGCCCCGGTCTGAAGCAGTACTTC
CVTSRSPGLKQYF